This paragraph reports one T cell receptor beta chain. What it recognizes is unknown. Treatment given: some 19 received Ad26.COV2.S at low or high dose, single or two shots; about 5 received placebo; per-sample allocation not given. Repertoires come from day 63 after the first vaccine or placebo injection. Expressing Wuhan-strain SARS-CoV-2 spike, an Ad26 vector served as the vaccine. Germline V gene lookup returns CDR1 SGDLS and CDR2 YYNGEE. Trimming stripped 3 bases from V and 7 bases from J, with 16 bases between. There are 15 residues in the CDR3. The entry originates in a study of Ad26.COV2.S vaccination and SARS-CoV-2 variants. Across the study: Each vaccinee took Ad26.COV2.S intramuscularly, once or twice 56 days apart.

Here immunoSEQ multiplex PCR was the method, and the copy in TCRdb shows in-frame clones only, minus some. Of approximately 500,000 clones listed, roughly 85% are singletons. General observations from the study: Substantial breadth was reported for post-vaccination spike-specific CD8+ and CD4+ T cells. While placebo recipients had lower spike-specific TCR breadth, vaccine recipients had more.

This receptor was identified in a person between 18 and 65 years old who received the Ad26.COV2.S COVID-19 vaccine or a placebo. The rearrangement uses TRBV9 and TRBJ2-2, with D maybe TRBD2 (5 bases). Sequenced here: peripheral blood, sampled in a trial of Ad26.COV2.S vaccine versus placebo. The CDR3 nucleotides are TGTGCCAGCAGCGCGCGGCGGGCCGGGATCGGGGAGCTGTTTTTT. It specifies CASSARRAGIGELFF.